The clone carrying this T cell receptor beta chain was counted a few times. Trimming stripped 4 bases from V and 0 bases from J, with 16 bases between. Germline CDR1 and CDR2: SGHRS and YFSETQ. The CDR3 runs to 16 residues. The sample belongs to a study of identical twins. Among all donors, each was a healthy Caucasian. A single record per CDR3 protein comes from TCRdb applying MiXCR to the 5' RACE reads. The sample consists of approximately 550,000 distinct CDR3 sequences, 20% to 25% of them appearing once. Separately, the same data were catalogued under a study of yellow fever vaccine responses in identical twins.

The TCR comes from a woman younger than 35 in good health. The V gene is TRBV5-1, the J gene TRBJ1-1, with D unresolved. Sequencing was carried out using CD4+ T cells sorted from blood. In DNA form, the CDR3 reads TGCGCCAGCAGCCCGACATATGTCTCCGTGAACACTGAAGCTTTCTTT. Amino acids: CASSPTYVSVNTEAFF.